What follows are 3 T cell receptor beta chains derived from one specimen sequenced in a study of T cells in Graves' hyperthyroidism and ophthalmopathy (dated by TCRdb to the late 2010s). Library method: multiplex PCR. Sequenced using an Illumina HiSeq 2000. The TCR beta CDR3 regions were amplified from RNA transcripts. A first-round RT-PCR of the TCR CDR3 used the HTBI primer set with the Qiagen OneStep RT-PCR kit. TCRdb reanalyzed the raw reads on its own, using fastp at Q25 for trimming and MiXCR for clone calling, and kept in-frame beta chains. Rows merge per CDR3 protein into single entries with the most common DNA and genes. Within this sample are 450,000 to 700,000 distinct CDR3 sequences, with around 45% of them counted one time only. The ten largest clones add up to around 20% of the sample. Specimen: peripheral blood or thyroid tissue (not recorded which). These TCRs come from an adult woman with Graves' disease, either hyperthyroidism or ophthalmopathy (not recorded which).

With respect to this clonotype: The DNA is omitted, as the CDR3 cannot be located on it reliably, and the CDR3 follows TCRdb's listing. This rearrangement joins TRBV12-3 or TRBV12-4 to TRBJ2-5. With termini counted, the CDR3 has 19 amino acids. This CDR3 is CAGSFGNYGYTFGSGTQYF.

The rearrangement joins TRBV14 to TRBJ1-2, with TRBD1 as a possible D gene (6 bases). Germline loops: CDR1 SGHDN, CDR2 FVKESK. The CDR3 runs 15 residues. V was cut by 4 bases and J by 2 bases, with 14 bases left in between. The chain's CDR3 is CASSPQWTANYGYTF. CDR3 nucleotide sequence: TGTGCCAGCAGCCCGCAATGGACAGCGAACTATGGCTACACCTTC.

This chain links TRBV5-4 with TRBJ1-1; 9 nucleotides match TRBD1. J lost 0 bases, V lost 0 bases, and 3 bases had no gene match. The CDR3 runs 16 residues. Germline V gene lookup returns CDR1 SGHNT and CDR2 YYREEE (reference sequence). Written as DNA, the CDR3 is TGTGCCAGCAGCTTGGGGACAGGGGTAATGAACACTGAAGCTTTCTTT. This gives the protein CASSLGTGVMNTEAFF. The full variable domain, rest sourced from reference TRBV5-4 and TRBJ1-1, is ETGVTQSPTHLIKTRGQQVTLRCSSQSGHNTVSWYQQALGQGPQFIFQYYREEENGRGNFPPRFSGLQFPNYSSELNVNALELDDSALYLCASSLGTGVMNTEAFFGQGTRLTVV.